This TCR beta chain was found in a study of T cell clonotyping in hematopoietic cell transplantation. Study information: Cytoreduction preceded collection of pretransplant recipient samples.

The time point here: recipient sample about 28 days before transplant, after cytoreduction. Worth noting for this clone: Its matching antigen is unknown.

V dropped 3 bases and J dropped 3 bases, with 14 bases sitting between them. Germline V gives CDR1 MNHNS, CDR2 SASEGT. CDR3 length: 15 residues. Generated by immunoSEQ multiplex PCR, the TCRdb table keeps only in-frame clones and is missing some. This table has tens of thousands of clones, approximately 95% appearing once. Whole-study findings and limits: At the given depth, recipient repertoires were over 97% de novo clonotypes. No sorting was done, leaving CD4 and CD8 contributions mixed. Broader posttransplant TCR repertoire diversity was predicted by graft donor and pretransplant recipient Inverse Simpson Index values.

Specimen: peripheral blood mononuclear cells, collected before stem cell transplant. The chain is built from TRBV6-1 and TRBJ1-2; D is uncertain. The TCR comes from a woman between 50 and 59 years old with acute myeloid leukemia. Some clones in this sample may be carry-over from other donors' samples. The CDR3 protein is CASSDDPTDHYGYTF. The DNA for the CDR3 is TGTGCCAGCAGTGACGACCCGACCGATCACTATGGCTACACCTTC.